The clone carrying this T cell receptor (beta chain) was counted at least ten times. Its antigen is not identified. This record belongs to a study of post-analysis software for immune sequencing data. Study findings and constraints: Comparison with controls showed significantly lower normalized Chao1 diversity in multiple sclerosis patients. There were a handful of TRBV segments more frequent in patients than controls, and TRBV5-6, TRBV5-1 and TRBV20-1 were among them.

The length of the CDR3 is 16 residues. V was clipped by 1 base and J by 4 bases; unmatched bases: 8. Germline V gene data show CDR1 as LGHNA and CDR2 as YSLEER. Sequencing libraries made from TCR beta cDNA carried unique molecular identifiers. From the PCR reads, TCRdb called clonotypes with MiXCR, one entry per CDR3 protein. Seen here are over 700,000 distinct CDR3 sequences, approximately 30% observed once, and the top ten hold more than 0.55%. The sequenced sample was blood. The TCR was taken from a girl aged 5-17 years with multiple sclerosis. The rearrangement joins TRBV4-3 to TRBJ2-7; 9 nucleotides match TRBD1. DNA for the CDR3: TGCGCCAGCAGCCAAGGTGGGACAGGGAGAGTATACGAGCAGTACTTC. It encodes CASSQGGTGRVYEQYF.